Each of the 14 T cell receptor beta chains below was sequenced from the same sample in a study of shared clonotypes between healthy human individuals. Sequenced by immunoSEQ multiplex PCR; TCRdb stores in-frame clones only, minus some. The sample has about 640,000 clones; 72% are singletons. Source material: memory CD4+ T cells sorted from blood. Subset reported: CD45RA-negative fraction. These receptors originate from a woman in her thirties in good health.

This clone was counted ten times or more. The J gene is TRBJ2-3, the V gene TRBV5-6; D gene ambiguous. Germline lookup yields CDR1 SGHDT and CDR2 YYEEEE. CDR3 length equals 13 residues. V was pared by 4 bases and J by 0 bases, with 6 bases between. The CDR3: CASSAASTDTQYF. The CDR3 nucleotides read TGTGCCAGCAGCGCGGCTAGCACAGATACGCAGTATTTT.

There are a few counts of this clone. This rearrangement joins TRBV6-1 to TRBJ1-2; D not certain. Germline CDR1 reads MNHNS; CDR2 reads SASEGT. The CDR3 length is 13 residues. V lost 7 bases to trimming and J lost 4 bases, with 13 bases between them. The CDR3 here is CASTPTATYGYTF. In DNA, the CDR3 is TGTGCCAGCACACCCACAGCAACCTATGGCTACACCTTC.

The CDR3 DNA follows: TGTGCCTGGAGTCCCCGAGGACTAGCGGGAGTCGATCCCTACGAGCAGTACTTC. Translated, it gives CAWSPRGLAGVDPYEQYF. The chain combines TRBV30 with TRBJ2-7; 13 bases are a match to TRBD2. V lost 2 bases to trimming and J lost 2 bases; unmatched junction nucleotides: 12. This CDR3 region has 18 residues. Germline CDR1 is GTSNPN and CDR2 is SVGIG (reference sequence).

This clone has just one count. Being one base from a much bigger clone, this may be a read error. V gene TRBV10-3 combines with J gene TRBJ1-5; D possibly corresponds to TRBD1 (5 bases). Germline V gives CDR1 ENHRY, CDR2 SYGVKD. The ends were cut back, 10 bases at V and 5 bases at J, with 15 bases in the middle. This CDR3 spans 13 amino acids. The CDR3 DNA sequence: TGTGCCAGCAGGGAGGCGCCCGATCAGCCCCAGCATTTT. Encoded protein: CASREAPDQPQHF.

The chain joins TRBV7-9 to TRBJ2-7; 7 bases match TRBD1. V lost 5 bases and J lost 0; bases outside the gene matches: 7. The CDR3 sequence is 15 residues long. CDR1 is SEHNR, CDR2 FQNEAQ, per germline (reference sequence). For the CDR3, the DNA is TGTGCCAGCAGCCCTTCTCGGGACAGCTCCTACGAGCAGTACTTC. Encoded protein: CASSPSRDSSYEQYF.

The chain has TRBV7-8 and TRBJ1-1; D might be TRBD1 (6 bases). Germline loops: CDR1 SGHVS, CDR2 FQNEAQ. There are 15 residues in the CDR3. V was cut by 2 bases and J by 4 bases, with 14 bases left in between. The CDR3 DNA reads as TGTGCCAGCAGCTTACAAGGCAGGGGAGGCACTGAAGCTTTCTTT. Residues: CASSLQGRGGTEAFF.

The chain couples TRBV5-1 to TRBJ1-4; D gene unclear. V was clipped by 5 bases and J by 5 bases, with 10 bases between them. Germline V gene data show CDR1 as SGHRS and CDR2 as YFSETQ. The CDR3 covers 13 residues. CDR3 loop: CASRSRENEKLFF. In nucleotides, the CDR3 is TGCGCCAGCAGGAGTAGGGAGAATGAAAAACTGTTTTTT.

The chain recombines TRBV7-9 with TRBJ2-1, with D perhaps matching TRBD1 (6 bases). This CDR3 is built from 13 residues. V gave up 5 bases and J gave up 4 bases, with 9 bases separating them. The germline gives CDR1 SEHNR, CDR2 FQNEAQ (reference sequence). The chain's CDR3 is CASSRTEYNEQFF. CDR3 sequence (DNA): TGTGCCAGCAGCCGGACAGAGTACAATGAGCAGTTCTTC.

The chain uses TRBV7-9 and TRBJ2-7; a possible D gene is TRBD1 (6 bases). Trimming took 5 bases from V and 4 from J, leaving 18 bases between them. This CDR3 comprises 15 residues. Germline CDR1 is SEHNR and CDR2 is FQNEAQ (reference sequence). The CDR3 nucleotides are TGTGCCAGCAGCAAAACAGGGTCGGGGCGATACGAGCAGTACTTC. Protein product: CASSKTGSGRYEQYF.

This clone is a singleton in its sample. This chain connects TRBV29-1 to TRBJ2-7, with D tentatively TRBD2 (5 bases). Trimming cost V 6 bases and J 2 bases, with 11 bases left between them. Germline CDR1 reads SQVTM; CDR2 reads ANQGSEA. The length of the CDR3 is 12 residues. The CDR3 protein is CSVADGTYEQYF. The CDR3, as DNA: TGCAGCGTAGCGGACGGAACCTACGAGCAGTACTTC.

The chain is built from TRBV27 and TRBJ1-1, with TRBD1 matching over 7 bases. Germline trimming cut 6 bases from V and 4 bases from J; bases unmatched to any gene: 14. Germline lookup yields CDR1 MNHEY and CDR2 SMNVEV (reference sequence). This CDR3 spans 16 amino acids. CDR3 loop: CASRRTGEGVATEAFF. CDR3 DNA: TGTGCCAGCAGGAGGACAGGCGAAGGAGTGGCCACTGAAGCTTTCTTT.

This chain joins TRBV28 and TRBJ1-4; 7 bases are shared with TRBD1. The CDR3 runs to 17 residues. J gave up 3 bases and V 4 bases, and 11 bases lay outside the gene matches. Germline V gives CDR1 MDHEN, CDR2 SYDVKM. The CDR3, as DNA: TGTGCCAGCAGTTCCCCTTCCTCCGGGACAGCTAATGAAAAACTGTTTTTT. Protein sequence: CASSSPSSGTANEKLFF.

For this clone: This same CDR3 is encoded by further DNA sequences in the sample. CDR3 sequence reads: CASSQAATSGSPNEQFF. The CDR3, as DNA: TGCGCCAGCAGCCAAGCTGCTACTAGCGGGAGTCCCAATGAGCAGTTCTTC. V is TRBV4-1 and J is TRBJ2-1; the match to TRBD2 covers 11 bases. V trimming: 1 base; J trimming: 6 bases; junction bases outside the gene matches: 8. Per germline, CDR1 MGHRA and CDR2 YSYEKL. The CDR3 loop spans 17 amino acids.

The genes are TRBV6-5 and TRBJ1-2; 7 bases align to TRBD1. Germline V CDR1 and CDR2: MNHEY, SVGAGI. The CDR3 has 14 amino acids. After removal of 2 bases from V and 8 bases from J, the junction contained 8 bases not matched to a gene. The CDR3 reads CASSYDGTVGGYTF. CDR3 nucleotides: TGTGCCAGCAGTTACGACGGGACAGTCGGAGGCTACACCTTC.